This entry lists 13 T cell receptor beta chains sequenced from one sample in a study of blood T cell repertoires in COVID-19. Profiling relied on immunoSEQ multiplex PCR, and the TCRdb table lists in-frame clones only, not all of them. This sample has more than 8,500 clones, with about 80% found just once. Source material: peripheral blood. Receptors originate from a man in his 70s with active COVID-19.

CDR3 residues: CASSQDSGRTEAFF. CDR3 bases: TGCGCCAGCAGCCAAGATTCTGGGAGAACTGAAGCTTTCTTT. V and J are TRBV4-1 and TRBJ1-1; D is uncertain. Germline CDR1 reads MGHRA; CDR2 reads YSYEKL. The CDR3 consists of 14 residues. The V gene lost 0 bases and the J gene lost 5 bases, with 10 bases spanning the gap.

The chain recombines TRBV27 with TRBJ2-7; 14 bases match TRBD2. CDR3 length: 16 residues. Trimming cost V 3 bases and J 2 bases; bases outside gene matches: 3. Germline CDR1 and CDR2: MNHEY and SMNVEV (reference sequence). CDR3 DNA: TGTGCCAGCAGTTTCTCGGGACTAGCGGGAGCCTACGAGCAGTACTTC. Residues: CASSFSGLAGAYEQYF.

The CDR3 loop is CASSPGLAGDKNIQYF. CDR3 DNA: TGTGCCAGCTCACCCGGACTAGCGGGAGACAAAAACATTCAGTACTTC. V is TRBV18 and J is TRBJ2-4; 13 bases match TRBD2. V shed 3 bases and J 3 bases; nucleotides not matched to a gene: 2. The CDR3 consists of 16 residues. CDR1 and CDR2 (germline): KGHSH, LQKENI.

The chain uses TRBV7-3 and TRBJ2-5; 7 bases are shared with TRBD2. CDR1 is SGHTA, CDR2 FQGTGA, per germline. The CDR3 runs to 13 residues. V shed 5 bases and J 5 bases; nucleotides not matched to a gene: 5. The CDR3 is CASSLSGRETQYF. The CDR3 region has the DNA TGTGCCAGCAGCCTGTCCGGGAGGGAGACCCAGTACTTC.

This clone turned up a few times. The chain couples TRBV2 to TRBJ2-7, with D unclear. The CDR3 sequence is 14 residues long. Germline-derived CDR1 and CDR2 are SNHLY and FYNNEI. V was clipped by 3 bases and J by 7 bases, with 16 bases between them. CDR3 region: CASSERLGVGEQYF. The CDR3 region has the DNA TGTGCCAGCAGTGAGAGGCTAGGCGTCGGGGAGCAGTACTTC.

The chain carries TRBV7-2 and TRBJ2-7; 10 positions agree with TRBD1. Germline CDR1 SGHTA, CDR2 FQGNSA. The CDR3 is 16 residues long. With V trimmed by 5 bases and J by 2 bases, 9 bases remained unmatched. The CDR3 spells CASSRSGQGKAYEQYF. DNA for the CDR3: TGTGCCAGCAGCCGGTCGGGACAGGGGAAAGCCTACGAGCAGTACTTC.

The chain links TRBV3-1 (or the pseudogene TRBV3-2) to TRBJ1-1; unclear D gene. The CDR3 is 12 amino acids. CDR1 is LGHDT, CDR2 YNNKEL, per germline (reference sequence). V lost 1 base and J lost 5, with 5 bases in between. CDR3: CASSQAQTEAFF. Written as DNA, the CDR3 is TGTGCCAGCAGCCAAGCCCAGACTGAAGCTTTCTTT.

The J gene is TRBJ2-5, the V gene TRBV4-2, with D possibly being TRBD1 (6 bases). This CDR3 is built from 15 residues. Germline CDR1 reads LGHNA; CDR2 reads YNFKEQ. The V gene lost 4 bases and the J gene lost 1 base, with 13 bases spanning the gap. CDR3 loop: CASSRSGQLQETQYF. CDR3 in DNA: TGTGCCAGCAGCCGTTCTGGACAGCTCCAAGAGACCCAGTACTTC.

This rearrangement joins TRBV7-2 to TRBJ2-7; 8 bases match TRBD2. CDR1 is SGHTA and CDR2 is FQGNSA in the germline V gene. The CDR3 runs to 14 residues. Trimming at V came to 5 bases and at J to 7 bases, leaving 10 bases not matched to a gene. The CDR3 region has the DNA TGTGCCAGCAGCACCCGGAGCGGGAGTTCAGAGCAGTACTTC. Encoded protein: CASSTRSGSSEQYF.

This clone showed up just once. The V and J genes are TRBV6-5 and TRBJ1-4; a possible D gene is TRBD1 (5 bases). With 5 bases removed from V and 3 bases from J, the gap between germline ends came to 13 bases. Germline assignment: CDR1 MNHEY and CDR2 SVGAGI. The CDR3 totals 15 residues. CDR3 nucleotides: TGTGCCAGCAGTACGCGGGGCATGGCTAATGAAAAACTGTTTTTT. It yields the protein CASSTRGMANEKLFF.

The CDR3 bases are TGCAGTGCCCTATACGTACCCGAGCAGTACTTC. This encodes CSALYVPEQYF. V is TRBV20-1 and J is TRBJ2-7; D call uncertain. This CDR3 region has 11 residues. Trimming left V 6 bases short and J 6 bases short, with 12 bases between. Germline assignment: CDR1 DFQATT and CDR2 SNEGSKA (reference sequence).

This rearrangement joins TRBV10-1 to TRBJ2-1; maybe TRBD2 (6 bases). Germline CDR1 is WNHNN and CDR2 is SYGVQD (reference sequence). V dropped 2 bases and J dropped 10 bases, with 18 bases sitting between them. The CDR3 sequence is 15 residues long. DNA for the CDR3: TGCGCCAGCAGTGAGGGGGCAGCGGGTCAGCGGGAGCAGTTCTTC. Protein sequence: CASSEGAAGQREQFF.

This clone has a handful of counts. The rearrangement links TRBV2 to TRBJ2-6; the match to TRBD2 covers 12 bases. The ends lost 3 bases at V and 2 bases at J; junction bases unmatched: 5. The CDR3 sequence is 18 residues long. Per germline, CDR1 SNHLY and CDR2 FYNNEI. In DNA, the CDR3 is TGTGCCAGCAGTGAGGGACTAGCGGGCGGAGCTGGGGCCAACGTCCTGACTTTC. Translated: CASSEGLAGGAGANVLTF.